The clone carrying this TCR beta chain appeared a few times. The sample comes from a study of T cells in Graves' hyperthyroidism and ophthalmopathy. TCR beta CDR3 region amplification was performed from RNA transcripts. RT-PCR in the first round (using the HTBI primer set) targeted the TCR CDR3. One entry per CDR3 protein, called by TCRdb with MiXCR from the multiplex PCR reads. This table holds 500,000 to 600,000 distinct CDR3 sequences, less than 20% found once. CDR3 length equals 16 residues. The germline gives CDR1 SGHVS, CDR2 FNYEAQ. V lost 5 bases, J lost 9 bases, and 11 bases stayed unmatched. The source material was blood. This TCR was sampled from a man aged 40-50 years with Graves' ophthalmopathy. The chain recombines TRBV7-6 with TRBJ2-1; TRBD2 matches 12 bases. The CDR3 bases are TGTGCCAGCAGCATCATGACTAGCGGGAGTGCGGTTGAGCAGTTCTTC. Its protein product is CASSIMTSGSAVEQFF.